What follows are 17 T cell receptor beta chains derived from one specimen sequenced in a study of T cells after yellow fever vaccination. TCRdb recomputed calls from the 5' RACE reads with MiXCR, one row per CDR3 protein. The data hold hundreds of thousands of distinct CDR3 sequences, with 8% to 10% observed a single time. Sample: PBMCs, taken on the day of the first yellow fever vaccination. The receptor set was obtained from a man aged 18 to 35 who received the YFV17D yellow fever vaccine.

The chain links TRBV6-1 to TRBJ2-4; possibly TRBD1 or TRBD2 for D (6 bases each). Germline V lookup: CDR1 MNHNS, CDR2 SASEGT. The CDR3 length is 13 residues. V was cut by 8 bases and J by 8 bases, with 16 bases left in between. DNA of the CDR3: TGTGCCAGCGCTGGGGGCGGAGGGGACATTCAGTACTTC. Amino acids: CASAGGGGDIQYF.

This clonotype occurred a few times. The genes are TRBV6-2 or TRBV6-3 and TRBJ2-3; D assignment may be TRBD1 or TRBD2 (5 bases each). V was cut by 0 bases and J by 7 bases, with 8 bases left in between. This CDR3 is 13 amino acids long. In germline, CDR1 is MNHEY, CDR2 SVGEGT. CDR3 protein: CASSYSGAHTQYF. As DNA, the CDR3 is TGTGCCAGCAGTTACTCCGGGGCCCATACGCAGTATTTT.

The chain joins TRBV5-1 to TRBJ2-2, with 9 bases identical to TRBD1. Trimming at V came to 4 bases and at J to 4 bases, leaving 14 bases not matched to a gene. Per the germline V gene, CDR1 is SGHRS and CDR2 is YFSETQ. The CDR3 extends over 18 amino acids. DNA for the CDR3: TGCGCCAGCAGCAACGGACAGGGGTCCCCCGACTTCACCGGGGAGCTGTTTTTT. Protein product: CASSNGQGSPDFTGELFF.

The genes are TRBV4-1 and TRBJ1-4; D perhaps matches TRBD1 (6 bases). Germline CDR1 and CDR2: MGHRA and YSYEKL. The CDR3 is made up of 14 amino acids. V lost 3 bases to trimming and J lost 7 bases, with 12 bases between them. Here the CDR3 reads CASSQKGDSEKLFF. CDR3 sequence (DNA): TGCGCCAGCAGCCAGAAGGGGGATAGTGAAAAACTGTTTTTT.

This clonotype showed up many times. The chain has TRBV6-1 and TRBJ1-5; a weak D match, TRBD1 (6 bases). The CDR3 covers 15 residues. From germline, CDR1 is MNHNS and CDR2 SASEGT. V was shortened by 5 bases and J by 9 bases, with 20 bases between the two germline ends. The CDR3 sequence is CASSPTPRGIGPQHF. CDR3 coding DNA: TGTGCCAGCAGTCCGACCCCCAGGGGTATCGGGCCCCAGCATTTT.

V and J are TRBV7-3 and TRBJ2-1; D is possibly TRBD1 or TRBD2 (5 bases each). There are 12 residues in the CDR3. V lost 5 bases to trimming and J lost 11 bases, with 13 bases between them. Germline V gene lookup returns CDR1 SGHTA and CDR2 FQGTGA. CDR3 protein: CASSIAQGQQFF. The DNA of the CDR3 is TGTGCCAGCAGCATAGCCCAGGGACAGCAGTTCTTC.

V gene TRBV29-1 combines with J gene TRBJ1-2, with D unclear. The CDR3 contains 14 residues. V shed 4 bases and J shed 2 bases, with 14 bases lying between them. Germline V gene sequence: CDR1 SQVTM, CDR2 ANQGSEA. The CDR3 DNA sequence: TGCAGCGTTGTGGCGCAGGAAACAAACTATGGCTACACCTTC. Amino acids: CSVVAQETNYGYTF.

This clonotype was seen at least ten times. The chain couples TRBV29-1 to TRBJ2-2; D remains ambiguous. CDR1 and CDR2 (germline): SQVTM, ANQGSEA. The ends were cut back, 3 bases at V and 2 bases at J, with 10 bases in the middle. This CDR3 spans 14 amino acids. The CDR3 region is CSVEKQINTGELFF. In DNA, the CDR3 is TGCAGCGTTGAGAAACAGATTAACACCGGGGAGCTGTTTTTT.

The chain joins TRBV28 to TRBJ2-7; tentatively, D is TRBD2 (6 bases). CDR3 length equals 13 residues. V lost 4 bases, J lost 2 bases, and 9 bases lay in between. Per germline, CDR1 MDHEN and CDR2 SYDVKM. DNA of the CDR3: TGTGCCAGCAGTTCACTAGCCCCCTACGAGCAGTACGTC. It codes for CASSSLAPYEQYV.

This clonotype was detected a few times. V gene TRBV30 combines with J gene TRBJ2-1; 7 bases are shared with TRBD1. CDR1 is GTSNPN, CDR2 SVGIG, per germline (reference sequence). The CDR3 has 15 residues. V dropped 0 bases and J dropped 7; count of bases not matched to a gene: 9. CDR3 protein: CAWSVLYRGGNEQFF. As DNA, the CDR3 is TGTGCCTGGAGTGTACTCTACAGGGGTGGTAATGAGCAGTTCTTC.

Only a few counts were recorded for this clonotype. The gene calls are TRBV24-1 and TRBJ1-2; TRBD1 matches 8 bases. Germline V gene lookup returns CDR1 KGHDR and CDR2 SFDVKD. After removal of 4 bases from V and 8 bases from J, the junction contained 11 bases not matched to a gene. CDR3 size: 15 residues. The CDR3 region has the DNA TGTGCCACCAGTGACCCTCGGACAGGGCGTGACGGCTACACCTTC. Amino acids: CATSDPRTGRDGYTF.

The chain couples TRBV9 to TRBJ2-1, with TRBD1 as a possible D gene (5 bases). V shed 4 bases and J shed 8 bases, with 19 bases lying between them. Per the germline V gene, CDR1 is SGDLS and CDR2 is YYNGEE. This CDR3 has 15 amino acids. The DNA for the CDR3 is TGTGCCAGCAGCTTCTTACCGACAGTCTGGGATGAGCAGTTCTTC. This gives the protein CASSFLPTVWDEQFF.

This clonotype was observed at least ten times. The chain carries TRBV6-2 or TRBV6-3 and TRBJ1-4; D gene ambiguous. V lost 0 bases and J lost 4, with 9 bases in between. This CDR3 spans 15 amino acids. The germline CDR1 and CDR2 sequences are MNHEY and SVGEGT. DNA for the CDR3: TGTGCCAGCAGTTACTCTATCGGAGATAATGAAAAACTGTTTTTT. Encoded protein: CASSYSIGDNEKLFF.

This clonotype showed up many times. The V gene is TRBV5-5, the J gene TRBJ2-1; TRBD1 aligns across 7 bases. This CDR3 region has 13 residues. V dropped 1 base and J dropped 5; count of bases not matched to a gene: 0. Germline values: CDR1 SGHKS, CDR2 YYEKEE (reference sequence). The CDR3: CASSLTGDNEQFF. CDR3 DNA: TGTGCCAGCAGCTTGACAGGGGACAATGAGCAGTTCTTC.

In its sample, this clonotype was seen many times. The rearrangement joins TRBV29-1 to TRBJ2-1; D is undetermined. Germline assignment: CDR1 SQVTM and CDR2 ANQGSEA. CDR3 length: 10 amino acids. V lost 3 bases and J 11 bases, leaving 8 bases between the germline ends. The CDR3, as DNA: TGCAGCGTTGATACAGTACAGCAGTTCTTC. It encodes CSVDTVQQFF.

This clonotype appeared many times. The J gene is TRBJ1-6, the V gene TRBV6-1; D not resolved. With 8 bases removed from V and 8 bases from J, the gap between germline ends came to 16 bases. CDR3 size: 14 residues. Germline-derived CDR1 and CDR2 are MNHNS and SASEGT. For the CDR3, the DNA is TGTGCCAGCGCTCACACGTGGAGGGATTCACCCCTCCACTTT. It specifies CASAHTWRDSPLHF.

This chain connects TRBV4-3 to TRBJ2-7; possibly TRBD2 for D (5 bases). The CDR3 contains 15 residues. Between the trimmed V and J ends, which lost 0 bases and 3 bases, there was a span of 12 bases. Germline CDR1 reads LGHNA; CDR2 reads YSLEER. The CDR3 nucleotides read TGCGCCAGCAGCCAAGAACGAAGCGGTTACTACGAGCAGTACTTC. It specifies CASSQERSGYYEQYF.